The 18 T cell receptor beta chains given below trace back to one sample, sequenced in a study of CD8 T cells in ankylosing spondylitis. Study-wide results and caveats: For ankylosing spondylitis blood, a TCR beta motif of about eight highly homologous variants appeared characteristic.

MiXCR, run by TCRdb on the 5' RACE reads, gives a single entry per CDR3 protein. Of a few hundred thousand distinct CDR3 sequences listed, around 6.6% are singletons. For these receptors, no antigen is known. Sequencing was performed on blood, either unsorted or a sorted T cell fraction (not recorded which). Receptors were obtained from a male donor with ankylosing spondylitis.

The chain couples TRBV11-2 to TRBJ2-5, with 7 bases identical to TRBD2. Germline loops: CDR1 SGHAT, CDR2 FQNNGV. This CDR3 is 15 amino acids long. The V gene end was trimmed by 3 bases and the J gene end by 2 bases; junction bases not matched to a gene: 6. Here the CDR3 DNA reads TGTGCCAGCAGCTTGCGGGGGTCCGAGCAAGAGACCCAGTACTTC. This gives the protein CASSLRGSEQETQYF.

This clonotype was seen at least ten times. CDR3 sequence reads: CSAGSRAFYGYTF. The CDR3 DNA follows: TGCAGTGCGGGCAGTCGGGCATTCTATGGCTACACCTTC. The chain links TRBV20-1 to TRBJ1-2; D not resolved. CDR1 is DFQATT and CDR2 is SNEGSKA in the germline V gene (reference sequence). This CDR3 has 13 amino acids. V was shortened by 6 bases and J by 4 bases, with 15 bases between the two germline ends.

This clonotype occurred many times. CDR3 amino acids: CASSLETSGFYEQYF. CDR3 DNA: TGTGCCAGCAGCTTAGAAACTAGCGGGTTCTACGAGCAGTACTTC. The J gene is TRBJ2-7, the V gene TRBV11-2, with 9 bases lining up with TRBD2. The CDR3 loop spans 15 amino acids. The V gene's germline CDR1 is SGHAT and CDR2 FQNNGV. The J segment lost 3 bases and the V segment lost 0 bases, leaving 3 bases of the junction unmatched.

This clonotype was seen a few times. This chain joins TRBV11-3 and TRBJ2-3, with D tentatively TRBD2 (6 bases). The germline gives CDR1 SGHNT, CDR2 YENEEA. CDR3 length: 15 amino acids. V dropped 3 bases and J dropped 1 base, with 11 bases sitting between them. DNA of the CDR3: TGTGCCAGCAGCTTGACGGGAGTTGGCACAGATACGCAGTATTTT. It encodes CASSLTGVGTDTQYF.

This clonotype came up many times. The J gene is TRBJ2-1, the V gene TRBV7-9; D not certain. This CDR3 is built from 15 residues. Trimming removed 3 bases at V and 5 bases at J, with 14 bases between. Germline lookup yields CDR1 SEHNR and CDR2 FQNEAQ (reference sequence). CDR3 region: CASSFAPSPDNEQFF. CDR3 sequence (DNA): TGTGCCAGCAGCTTTGCACCGTCACCCGACAATGAGCAGTTCTTC. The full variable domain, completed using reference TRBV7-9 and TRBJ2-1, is DTGVSQNPRHKITKRGQNVTFRCDPISEHNRLYWYRQTLGQGPEFLTYFQNEAQLEKSRLLSDRFSAERPKGSFSTLEIQRTEQGDSAMYLCASSFAPSPDNEQFFGPGTRLTVL.

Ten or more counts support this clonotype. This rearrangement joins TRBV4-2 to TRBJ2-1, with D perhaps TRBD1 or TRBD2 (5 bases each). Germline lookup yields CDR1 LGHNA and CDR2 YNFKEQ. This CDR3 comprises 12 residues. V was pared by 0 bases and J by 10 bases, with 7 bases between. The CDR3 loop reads CASSQEGPEQFF. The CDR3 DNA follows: TGTGCCAGCAGCCAAGAGGGACCCGAGCAGTTCTTC.

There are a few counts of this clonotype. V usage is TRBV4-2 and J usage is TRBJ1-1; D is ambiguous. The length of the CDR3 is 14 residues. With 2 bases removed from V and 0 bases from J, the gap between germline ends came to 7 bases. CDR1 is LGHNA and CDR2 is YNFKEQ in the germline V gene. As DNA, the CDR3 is TGTGCCAGCAGCCAATTTACGGTGAACACTGAAGCTTTCTTT. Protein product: CASSQFTVNTEAFF.

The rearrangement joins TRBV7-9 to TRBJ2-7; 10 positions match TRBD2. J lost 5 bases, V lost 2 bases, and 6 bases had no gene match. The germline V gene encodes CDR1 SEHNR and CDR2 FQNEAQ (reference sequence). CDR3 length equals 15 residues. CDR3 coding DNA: TGTGCCAGCAGCTTACCAGCGGGAGGGCCTAACGAGCAGTACTTC. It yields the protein CASSLPAGGPNEQYF.

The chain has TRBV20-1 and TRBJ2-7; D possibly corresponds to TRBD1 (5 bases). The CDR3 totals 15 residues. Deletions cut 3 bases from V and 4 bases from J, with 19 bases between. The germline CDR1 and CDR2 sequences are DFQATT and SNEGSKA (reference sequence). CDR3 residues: CSARPQQGTLYEQYF. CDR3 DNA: TGCAGTGCTAGGCCCCAGCAGGGTACCCTATACGAGCAGTACTTC.

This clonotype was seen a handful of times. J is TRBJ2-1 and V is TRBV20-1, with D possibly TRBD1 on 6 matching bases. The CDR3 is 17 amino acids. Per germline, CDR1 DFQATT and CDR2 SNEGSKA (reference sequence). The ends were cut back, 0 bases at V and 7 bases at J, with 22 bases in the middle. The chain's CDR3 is CSARDPGTPNVWNEQFF. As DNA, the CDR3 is TGCAGTGCTAGAGATCCCGGGACACCCAACGTGTGGAATGAGCAGTTCTTC.

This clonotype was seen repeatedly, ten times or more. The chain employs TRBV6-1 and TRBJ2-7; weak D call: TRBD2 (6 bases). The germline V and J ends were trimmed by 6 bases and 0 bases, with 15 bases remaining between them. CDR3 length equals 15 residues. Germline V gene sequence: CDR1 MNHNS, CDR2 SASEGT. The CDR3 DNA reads TGTGCCAGCAGGGAGGGCGGGGACTCCTCCTACGAGCAGTACTTC. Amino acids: CASREGGDSSYEQYF.

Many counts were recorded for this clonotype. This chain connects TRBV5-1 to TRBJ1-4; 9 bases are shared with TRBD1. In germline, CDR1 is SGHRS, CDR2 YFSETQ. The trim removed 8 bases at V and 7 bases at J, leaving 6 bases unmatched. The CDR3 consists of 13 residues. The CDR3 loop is CASRNRGLEKLFF. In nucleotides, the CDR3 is TGCGCCAGTAGAAACAGGGGGCTTGAAAAACTGTTTTTT.

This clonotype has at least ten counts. The CDR3 nucleotides are TGTGCCAGCAGCCGAAACGGAAAGACAGATACGCAGTATTTT. It encodes CASSRNGKTDTQYF. The chain uses TRBV4-2 and TRBJ2-3; D gene uncertain. In germline, CDR1 is LGHNA, CDR2 YNFKEQ. The CDR3 runs to 14 residues. The germline V and J ends were trimmed by 4 bases and 3 bases, with 11 bases remaining between them.

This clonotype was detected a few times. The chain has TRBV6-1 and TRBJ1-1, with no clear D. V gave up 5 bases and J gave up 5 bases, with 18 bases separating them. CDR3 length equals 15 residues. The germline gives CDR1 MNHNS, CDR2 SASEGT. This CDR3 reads CASSPLVERDTEAFF. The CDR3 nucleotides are TGTGCCAGCAGTCCCCTTGTCGAGCGAGATACTGAAGCTTTCTTT.

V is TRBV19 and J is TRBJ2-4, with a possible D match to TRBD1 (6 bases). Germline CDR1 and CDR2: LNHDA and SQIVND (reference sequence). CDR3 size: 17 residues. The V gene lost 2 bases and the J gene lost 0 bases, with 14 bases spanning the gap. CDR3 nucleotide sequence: TGTGCCAGTAGTATACCGGGGACAAGTCTAGCCAAAAACATTCAGTACTTC. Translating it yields CASSIPGTSLAKNIQYF.

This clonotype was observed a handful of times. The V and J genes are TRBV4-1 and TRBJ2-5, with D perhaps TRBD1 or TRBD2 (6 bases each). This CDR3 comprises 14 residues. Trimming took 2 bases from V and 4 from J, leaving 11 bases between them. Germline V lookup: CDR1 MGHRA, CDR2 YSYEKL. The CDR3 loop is CASSQWSGAETQYF. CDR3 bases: TGCGCCAGCAGCCAATGGTCGGGGGCAGAGACCCAGTACTTC.

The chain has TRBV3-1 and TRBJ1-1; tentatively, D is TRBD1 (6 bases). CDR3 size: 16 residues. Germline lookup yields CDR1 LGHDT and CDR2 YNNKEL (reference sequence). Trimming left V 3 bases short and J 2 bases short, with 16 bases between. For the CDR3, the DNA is TGTGCCAGCAGCCACTGGGGAAGGACAGTTAACACTGAAGCTTTCTTT. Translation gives CASSHWGRTVNTEAFF.

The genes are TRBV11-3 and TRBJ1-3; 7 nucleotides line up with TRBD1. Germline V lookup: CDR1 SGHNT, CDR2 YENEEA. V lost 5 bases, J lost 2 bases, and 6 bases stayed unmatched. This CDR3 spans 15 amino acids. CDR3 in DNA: TGTGCCAGCAGCGCCGGAGGGGGCCCTGGAAACACCATATATTTT. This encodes CASSAGGGPGNTIYF.